These T cell receptor beta chains were read from a single sample in a study of human T cells and chemical hapten exposure. TCRdb recomputed calls from the RACE reads with MiXCR, one row per CDR3 protein. The table includes about 80,000 distinct CDR3 sequences, 14% detected once. Sequenced here: whole blood, sampled in connection with sensitization to the hapten diphenylcyclopropenone (DPC). The origin of the receptors is a woman in her 50s with alopecia areata. Some clones in this sample may be carry-over from other donors' samples. Both conserved end residues are part of each CDR3. The D gene is left open where the match is weak. Clone size appears in some rows only: once, few, many, or a class for an expanded clone.

cdr3_aa: CSASGGGTGEQYF; cdr3_nt: TGCAGTGCTAGCGGCGGGGGAACCGGCGAGCAGTACTTC; v_call: TRBV20-1; d_call: TRBD2; clone_size: -; j_call: TRBJ2-7
cdr3_aa: CASSVSRESHEQYF; cdr3_nt: TGTGCCAGCAGCGTATCCAGGGAGTCCCACGAGCAGTACTTC; v_call: TRBV9; d_call: -; clone_size: -; j_call: TRBJ2-7
cdr3_aa: CASRNGGLANTIYF; cdr3_nt: TGTGCCAGCAGGAACGGGGGACTCGCGAACACCATATATTTT; v_call: TRBV2; d_call: -; clone_size: few; j_call: TRBJ1-3
cdr3_aa: CASSPYRDNEQFF; cdr3_nt: TGTGCCAGCAGCCCGTACCGGGACAATGAGCAGTTCTTC; v_call: TRBV11-1; d_call: -; clone_size: -; j_call: TRBJ2-1
cdr3_aa: CASSPTRRTHQPQHF; cdr3_nt: TGTGCCAGCAGCCCTACCCGTAGGACACATCAGCCCCAGCATTTT; v_call: TRBV27; d_call: -; clone_size: -; j_call: TRBJ1-5
cdr3_aa: CAISEMDMIPYEQYF; cdr3_nt: TGTGCCATCAGTGAAATGGACATGATACCCTACGAGCAGTACTTC; v_call: TRBV10-3; d_call: -; clone_size: few; j_call: TRBJ2-7
cdr3_aa: CASSLDEHEKLFF; cdr3_nt: TGTGCCAGCAGCTTAGACGAGCATGAAAAACTGTTTTTT; v_call: TRBV7-7; d_call: -; clone_size: few; j_call: TRBJ1-4
cdr3_aa: CASKTGVGELFF; cdr3_nt: TGTGCCAGCAAGACAGGGGTCGGGGAGCTGTTTTTT; v_call: TRBV28; d_call: TRBD1; clone_size: -; j_call: TRBJ2-2
cdr3_aa: CASTARALKESSYNEQFF; cdr3_nt: TGTGCCAGCACCGCCCGAGCCTTGAAGGAGAGCTCCTACAATGAGCAGTTCTTC; v_call: TRBV6-6; d_call: -; clone_size: -; j_call: TRBJ2-1
cdr3_aa: CASSIKGQGYEQYF; cdr3_nt: TGTGCCAGTAGTATCAAGGGACAGGGCTACGAGCAGTACTTC; v_call: TRBV19; d_call: TRBD1; clone_size: few; j_call: TRBJ2-7
cdr3_aa: CASSLGTGELFF; cdr3_nt: TGTGCCAGCAGCTTGGGGACCGGGGAGCTGTTTTTT; v_call: TRBV11-2; d_call: -; clone_size: many; j_call: TRBJ2-2
cdr3_aa: CASRPSGDPPSEQYF; cdr3_nt: TGTGCCAGCAGACCAAGCGGGGACCCCCCATCCGAGCAGTACTTC; v_call: TRBV7-2; d_call: TRBD2; clone_size: few; j_call: TRBJ2-7
cdr3_aa: CATRPNNEKLFF; cdr3_nt: TGTGCTACTAGACCGAATAATGAAAAACTGTTTTTT; v_call: TRBV28; d_call: -; clone_size: few; j_call: TRBJ1-4
cdr3_aa: CASSLAGGEQETQYF; cdr3_nt: TGTGCCAGCAGTCTAGCGGGAGGAGAACAAGAGACCCAGTACTTC; v_call: TRBV28; d_call: TRBD2; clone_size: -; j_call: TRBJ2-5
cdr3_aa: CASSLAGRGAADEQFF; cdr3_nt: TGTGCCAGCAGCTTAGCTGGGAGGGGGGCGGCGGATGAGCAGTTCTTC; v_call: TRBV7-2; d_call: -; clone_size: few; j_call: TRBJ2-1
cdr3_aa: CASSPGPGLAGTDTQYF; cdr3_nt: TGTGCCAGCTCACCAGGTCCGGGACTAGCGGGGACAGATACGCAGTATTTT; v_call: TRBV18; d_call: TRBD2; clone_size: few; j_call: TRBJ2-3
cdr3_aa: CASSQEGGNNEQFF; cdr3_nt: TGTGCCAGCAGCCAAGAAGGGGGAAACAATGAGCAGTTCTTC; v_call: TRBV3-1; d_call: -; clone_size: few; j_call: TRBJ2-1
cdr3_aa: CASSQWVGAYEQYF; cdr3_nt: TGTGCCAGCAGCCAGTGGGTCGGAGCCTACGAGCAGTACTTC; v_call: TRBV5-6; d_call: -; clone_size: few; j_call: TRBJ2-7
cdr3_aa: CSAADTSYNEQFF; cdr3_nt: TGCAGTGCTGCAGACACCTCCTACAATGAGCAGTTCTTC; v_call: TRBV20-1; d_call: -; clone_size: medium-sized; j_call: TRBJ2-1
cdr3_aa: CASSAHEQYF; cdr3_nt: TGTGCCAGCAGCGCGCACGAGCAGTACTTC; v_call: TRBV7-9; d_call: -; clone_size: few; j_call: TRBJ2-7
cdr3_aa: CASSSRTGPDTQYF; cdr3_nt: TGTGCCAGCAGCTCCAGGACAGGCCCAGATACGCAGTATTTT; v_call: TRBV7-8; d_call: TRBD1; clone_size: -; j_call: TRBJ2-3
cdr3_aa: CASTHWSGEQFF; cdr3_nt: TGTGCCAGCACCCATTGGTCAGGTGAGCAGTTCTTC; v_call: TRBV11-2; d_call: -; clone_size: few; j_call: TRBJ2-1
cdr3_aa: CASSFGKAGQTNQPQHF; cdr3_nt: TGTGCCAGCAGTTTCGGAAAAGCGGGACAGACCAATCAGCCCCAGCATTTT; v_call: TRBV12-3/TRBV12-4; d_call: TRBD1; clone_size: few; j_call: TRBJ1-5
cdr3_aa: CASSAGLSPSPLHF; cdr3_nt: TGCGCCAGCAGCGCGGGACTCTCCCCGTCACCCCTCCACTTT; v_call: TRBV5-1; d_call: -; clone_size: few; j_call: TRBJ1-6
cdr3_aa: CASSPGLADTYNEQFF; cdr3_nt: TGTGCCAGCAGTCCCGGACTAGCGGATACTTACAATGAGCAGTTCTTC; v_call: TRBV28; d_call: TRBD2; clone_size: -; j_call: TRBJ2-1
cdr3_aa: CSATLAGSYNEQFF; cdr3_nt: TGCAGTGCTACACTAGCGGGAAGCTACAATGAGCAGTTCTTC; v_call: TRBV20-1; d_call: TRBD2; clone_size: -; j_call: TRBJ2-1
cdr3_aa: CSAPYHLLAGAFTDTQYF; cdr3_nt: TGCAGTGCTCCCTACCATTTGCTAGCGGGAGCTTTCACAGATACGCAGTATTTT; v_call: TRBV20-1; d_call: TRBD2; clone_size: few; j_call: TRBJ2-3
cdr3_aa: CASSIGGGSSGANVLTF; cdr3_nt: TGTGCCAGTAGTATAGGAGGCGGGAGCTCTGGGGCCAACGTCCTGACTTTC; v_call: TRBV19; d_call: TRBD2; clone_size: -; j_call: TRBJ2-6
cdr3_aa: CAWSVRQWRTGTNNEQFF; cdr3_nt: TGTGCCTGGAGTGTACGGCAGTGGAGGACAGGGACAAACAATGAGCAGTTCTTC; v_call: TRBV30; d_call: TRBD1; clone_size: -; j_call: TRBJ2-1
cdr3_aa: CGSSQGQGPNSPLHF; cdr3_nt: TGTGGCAGCAGCCAGGGACAGGGGCCGAATTCACCCCTCCACTTT; v_call: TRBV7-6; d_call: TRBD1; clone_size: -; j_call: TRBJ1-6
cdr3_aa: CASSRGPNSYNEQFF; cdr3_nt: TGTGCCAGCAGCAGGGGTCCTAATTCCTACAATGAGCAGTTCTTC; v_call: TRBV3-1; d_call: -; clone_size: many; j_call: TRBJ2-1
cdr3_aa: CSARVPTSGGHF; cdr3_nt: TGCAGTGCTAGAGTGCCTACTAGCGGGGGGCACTTC; v_call: TRBV20-1; d_call: TRBD2; clone_size: few; j_call: TRBJ2-4
cdr3_aa: CASSAGGRNEQYF; cdr3_nt: TGTGCCAGCAGCGCCGGCGGCAGAAACGAGCAGTACTTC; v_call: TRBV7-6; d_call: -; clone_size: -; j_call: TRBJ2-7
cdr3_aa: CASSVVSTADTQYF; cdr3_nt: TGTGCCAGCAGCGTAGTGTCAACAGCAGATACGCAGTATTTT; v_call: TRBV9; d_call: -; clone_size: many; j_call: TRBJ2-3
cdr3_aa: CASSGGDRITGELFF; cdr3_nt: TGTGCCAGCAGCGGGGGCGACAGAATCACCGGGGAGCTGTTTTTT; v_call: TRBV5-4; d_call: -; clone_size: once; j_call: TRBJ2-2
cdr3_aa: CASSTSQNTGYGYTF; cdr3_nt: TGTGCCAGCAGCACTAGTCAAAACACGGGCTATGGCTACACCTTC; v_call: TRBV7-8; d_call: -; clone_size: many; j_call: TRBJ1-2
cdr3_aa: CASSGGGRTGELFF; cdr3_nt: TGTGCCAGCAGTGGAGGCGGGAGAACCGGGGAGCTGTTTTTT; v_call: TRBV2; d_call: TRBD2; clone_size: -; j_call: TRBJ2-2
cdr3_aa: CASSKDPDGNF; cdr3_nt: TGTGCCAGCAGCAAAGATCCGGACGGTAATTTC; v_call: TRBV21-1; d_call: -; clone_size: -; j_call: TRBJ2-7
cdr3_aa: CASREGANTGELFF; cdr3_nt: TGCGCCAGCAGGGAAGGAGCCAACACCGGGGAGCTGTTTTTT; v_call: TRBV5-1; d_call: -; clone_size: once; j_call: TRBJ2-2
cdr3_aa: CASSRLANSLDEQFF; cdr3_nt: TGTGCCAGCAGTCGTCTAGCGAACAGCCTCGATGAGCAGTTCTTC; v_call: TRBV3-1; d_call: -; clone_size: -; j_call: TRBJ2-1
cdr3_aa: CASSQQGLGEKLFF; cdr3_nt: TGTGCCAGCTCACAACAGGGTTTGGGAGAAAAACTGTTTTTT; v_call: TRBV18; d_call: -; clone_size: few; j_call: TRBJ1-4
cdr3_aa: CASSYPFRTGRTDTEAFF; cdr3_nt: TGTGCCAGCAGTTACCCATTCCGAACCGGGAGAACGGACACTGAAGCTTTCTTT; v_call: TRBV6-2/TRBV6-3; d_call: -; clone_size: -; j_call: TRBJ1-1
cdr3_aa: CSAGASGLAINEQFF; cdr3_nt: TGCAGTGCTGGAGCTTCGGGACTAGCTATAAATGAGCAGTTCTTC; v_call: TRBV20-1; d_call: TRBD2; clone_size: few; j_call: TRBJ2-1
cdr3_aa: CASRADLNQPQHF; cdr3_nt: TGTGCCTCACGGGCAGACCTAAATCAGCCCCAGCATTTT; v_call: TRBV10-3; d_call: -; clone_size: -; j_call: TRBJ1-5
cdr3_aa: CSASGPGPHSGNTIYF; cdr3_nt: TGCAGTGCTAGTGGCCCAGGGCCCCACTCTGGAAACACCATATATTTT; v_call: TRBV20-1; d_call: -; clone_size: -; j_call: TRBJ1-3
cdr3_aa: CASSYSPRGTGELFF; cdr3_nt: TGTGCCAGCAGTTACTCCCCCAGGGGGACCGGGGAGCTGTTTTTT; v_call: TRBV6-2/TRBV6-3; d_call: TRBD1; clone_size: many; j_call: TRBJ2-2
cdr3_aa: CASSSGTTNTGELFF; cdr3_nt: TGCGCCAGCAGCTCCGGGACTACGAACACCGGGGAGCTGTTTTTT; v_call: TRBV5-1; d_call: TRBD2; clone_size: -; j_call: TRBJ2-2
cdr3_aa: CASSLGGREVNQPQHF; cdr3_nt: TGTGCCAGCAGCTTAGGAGGCAGGGAAGTCAATCAGCCCCAGCATTTT; v_call: TRBV7-8; d_call: -; clone_size: few; j_call: TRBJ1-5
cdr3_aa: CASTVGGTDTQYF; cdr3_nt: TGTGCCAGCACCGTGGGGGGCACAGATACGCAGTATTTT; v_call: TRBV19; d_call: -; clone_size: few; j_call: TRBJ2-3
cdr3_aa: CASGGDGTSGYEQYF; cdr3_nt: TGTGCCAGTGGGGGGGACGGGACTAGCGGCTACGAGCAGTACTTC; v_call: TRBV19; d_call: TRBD2; clone_size: -; j_call: TRBJ2-7
cdr3_aa: CASSLPTDTQYF; cdr3_nt: TGTGCCAGCAGTTTACCGACTGATACGCAGTATTTT; v_call: TRBV28; d_call: -; clone_size: -; j_call: TRBJ2-3
cdr3_aa: CASWGRQTNTGELFF; cdr3_nt: TGTGCCAGCTGGGGGAGGCAGACGAACACCGGGGAGCTGTTTTTT; v_call: TRBV21-1; d_call: -; clone_size: few; j_call: TRBJ2-2
cdr3_aa: CASRASASSYNEQFF; cdr3_nt: TGTGCCAGCAGAGCTAGCGCTAGCTCCTACAATGAGCAGTTCTTC; v_call: TRBV7-2; d_call: -; clone_size: few; j_call: TRBJ2-1